This TCR beta chain was sequenced during a study of blood T cell repertoires in COVID-19. Study details: From the United States, Italy and Spain came samples of acute and convalescent COVID-19. Sample material is recorded as cDNA or gDNA derived from T cells, B-cell-depleted T cells, or PBMCs.

Authors' data handling: It was from reference gene primer amplification that nucleated cell counts were estimated. Assay: immunoSEQ multiplex PCR; the TCRdb copy retains only in-frame clones and omits some. Clone size and V and J calls were adopted from that table, with D and trimming inferred from the DNA. The sample carries some 200,000 clones, 75% to 90% recorded once. The CDR3 totals 17 residues. CDR1 is SGHTA and CDR2 is FQGNSA in the germline V gene. Trimming at V came to 4 bases and at J to 4 bases, leaving 12 bases not matched to a gene. The specimen was peripheral blood. This rearrangement joins TRBV7-2 to TRBJ1-5, with 8 bases identical to TRBD1. The TCR originated in a woman between 35 and 50 years old with acute or convalescent COVID-19. The CDR3, as DNA: TGTGCCAGCAGCTCAATGGACCCCGGGACAGGAAATCAGCCCCAGCATTTT. Protein product: CASSSMDPGTGNQPQHF.